The entry below gives a single TCR beta chain sequence along with its context. This clonotype has a handful of counts. The antigen it binds to is not known. Nothing much larger sits one base from this clone, and base qualities are not available. These data are taken from a study of T cell repertoires in cytomegalovirus infection (dated by TCRdb to the late 2010s). Describing the broader study: The HLA type of each donor mattered for the analysis, because public TCR beta signatures pointed to carriage of CMV infection along with the matching HLA type.

Overall study results and their limits: The ex vivo response was dominated by HLA-C-restricted CMV-specific TCR beta clonotypes, which also provided the single most frequent clonotype in two of eight donors. Carriers of CMV infection plus the relevant HLA type were discriminated by the cumulative frequency of public TCR beta family members in the study cohort and in an independent approximately 360-donor cohort.

The instrument given in TCRdb is Illumina HiSeq 1500. Clones were called with MiXCR by TCRdb after fastp trimmed the public reads at Q25, and only in-frame beta chains were retained. Every entry covers one CDR3 protein and lists the most common genes and DNA from its rows. In all, the sample holds approximately 140,000 distinct CDR3 sequences, and 6.5% of those were seen once. Jointly, the top ten make up 15% to 20% of the sample. The TCR comes from a human donor in good health (CMV status not recorded). Some clones in this sample may be carry-over from other donors' samples. Sequencing input: PBMCs.

CDR3 sequence: CRTGGPLNEQFF. The DNA sequence is TGCAGGACGGGGGGGCCCCTCAATGAGCAGTTCTTC. Here the chain combines TRBV20-1 and TRBJ2-1, with 8 bases matching TRBD2. CDR1 and CDR2 are read off the germline V gene (reference sequence) as DFQATT and SNEGSKA. Including cysteine and phenylalanine, the CDR3 has 12 amino acids. The entry retains the CDR3 DNA only, 36 bases that are in frame from base 1.